Shown below are 3 T cell receptor beta chains from a single sample sequenced in a study of blood T cell repertoires in COVID-19. The repertoire was sequenced with immunoSEQ multiplex PCR; TCRdb's copy has only in-frame clones and lacks some. The data show around 190,000 clones, with 85% to 90% seen just once and around 21% held by the top ten. The sequenced sample was peripheral blood. Receptors originate from a man between 65 and 85 years old with active or convalescent COVID-19.

The rearrangement links TRBV6-5 to TRBJ1-2; no clear D gene. CDR1 is MNHEY and CDR2 is SVGAGI in the germline V gene. This CDR3 contains 14 residues. V was clipped by 6 bases and J by 2 bases, with 13 bases between them. CDR3 bases: TGTGCCAGCAGCTCTTCGAGGGAGAACTATGGCTACACCTTC. This translates into CASSSSRENYGYTF.

This chain uses TRBV18 with TRBJ1-2, with 11 positions matching TRBD1. The V gene's germline CDR1 is KGHSH and CDR2 LQKENI. With V trimmed by 3 bases and J by 4 bases, 7 bases remained unmatched. This CDR3 comprises 16 residues. CDR3 residues: CASSPGQGVIGYGYTF. The CDR3 DNA reads TGTGCCAGCTCACCGGGACAGGGGGTCATAGGCTATGGCTACACCTTC.

This sequence joins TRBV19 and TRBJ2-2; TRBD1 aligns across 8 bases. Germline V gene lookup returns CDR1 LNHDA and CDR2 SQIVND (reference sequence). The CDR3 is 16 amino acids. The trim removed 6 bases at V and 1 base at J, leaving 7 bases unmatched. The CDR3 sequence is CASRAPGTGNTGELFF. The CDR3 DNA follows: TGTGCCAGTAGAGCCCCTGGGACAGGGAACACCGGGGAGCTGTTTTTT.